This T cell receptor beta chain came from a study of blood T cells in healthy people across ages. PCR was performed a second time for about 7 to 12 cycles using a sample-barcoded 5' primer and a J-beta primer mix. TCRdb recomputed calls from the 5' RACE reads with MiXCR, one row per CDR3 protein. The sample shows around 800,000 distinct CDR3 sequences, 20% to 30% of them seen only once. V lost 2 bases, J lost 7 bases, and 14 bases lay in between. The CDR3 totals 14 residues. Germline CDR1 reads MDHEN; CDR2 reads SYDVKM. Total RNA was extracted at no less than 5.5 micrograms per sample. Whole-study findings and limits: Long-lived and aged donors differed, with more naive CD4+ cells and higher diversity in the long-lived. Diversity figures based on one million T cells were deemed too low.

In the case of this clonotype: What it binds is unknown.

This sample also appeared in a second study, on T cells of mothers and their children.

The sequenced sample was blood. The sequence was obtained from a boy aged 10-17 years in good health. The chain joins TRBV28 to TRBJ2-5; possible D gene TRBD2, 7 bases. The DNA of the CDR3 is TGTGCCAGCAGTTTACGGGGGGCCGAAGGGACCCAGTACTTC. As protein: CASSLRGAEGTQYF.